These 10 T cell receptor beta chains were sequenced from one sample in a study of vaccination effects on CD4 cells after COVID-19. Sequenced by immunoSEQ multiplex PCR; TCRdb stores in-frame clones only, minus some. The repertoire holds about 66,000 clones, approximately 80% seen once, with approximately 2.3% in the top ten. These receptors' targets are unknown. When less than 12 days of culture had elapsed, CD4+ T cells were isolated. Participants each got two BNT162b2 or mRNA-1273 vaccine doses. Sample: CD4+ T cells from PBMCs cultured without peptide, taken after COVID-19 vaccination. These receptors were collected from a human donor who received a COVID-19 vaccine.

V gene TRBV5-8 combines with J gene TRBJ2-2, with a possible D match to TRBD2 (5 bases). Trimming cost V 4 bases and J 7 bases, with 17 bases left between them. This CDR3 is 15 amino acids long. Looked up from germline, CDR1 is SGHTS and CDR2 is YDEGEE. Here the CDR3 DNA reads TGTGCCAGCAGCCCTTGGACGAGGGCTGGCGGGGAGCTGTTTTTT. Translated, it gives CASSPWTRAGGELFF.

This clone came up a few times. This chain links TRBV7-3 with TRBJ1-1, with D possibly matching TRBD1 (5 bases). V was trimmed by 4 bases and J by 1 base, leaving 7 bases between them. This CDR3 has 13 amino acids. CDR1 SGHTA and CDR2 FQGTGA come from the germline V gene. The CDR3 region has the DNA TGTGCCAGCAGCTCACAGGAGAACACTGAAGCTTTCTTT. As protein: CASSSQENTEAFF.

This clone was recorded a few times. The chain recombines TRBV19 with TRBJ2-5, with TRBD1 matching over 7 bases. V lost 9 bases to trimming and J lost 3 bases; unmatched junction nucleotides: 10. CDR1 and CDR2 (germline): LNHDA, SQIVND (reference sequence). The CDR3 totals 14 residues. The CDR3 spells CASRSPGQKETQYF. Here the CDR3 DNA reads TGTGCCAGCAGATCGCCGGGACAGAAAGAGACCCAGTACTTC.

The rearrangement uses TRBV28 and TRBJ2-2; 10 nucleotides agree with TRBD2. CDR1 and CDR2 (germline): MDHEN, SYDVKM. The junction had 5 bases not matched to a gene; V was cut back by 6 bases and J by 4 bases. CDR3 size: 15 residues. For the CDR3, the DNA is TGTGCCAGCAGCGAGCGGGGGGGAAGCACCGGGGAGCTGTTTTTT. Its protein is CASSERGGSTGELFF.

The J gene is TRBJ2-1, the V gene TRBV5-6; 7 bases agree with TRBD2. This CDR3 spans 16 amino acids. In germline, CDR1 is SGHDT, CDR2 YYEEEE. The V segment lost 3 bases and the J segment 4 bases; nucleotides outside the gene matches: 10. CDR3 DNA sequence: TGTGCCAGCAGCTGGAGGTACGGGGGGAGGTACAATGAGCAGTTCTTC. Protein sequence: CASSWRYGGRYNEQFF.

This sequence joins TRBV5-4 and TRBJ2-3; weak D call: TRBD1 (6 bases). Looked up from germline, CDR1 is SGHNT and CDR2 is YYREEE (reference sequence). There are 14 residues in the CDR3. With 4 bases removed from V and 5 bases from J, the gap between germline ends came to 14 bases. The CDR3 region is CASSTKQGVDTQYF. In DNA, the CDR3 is TGTGCCAGCAGCACAAAACAGGGTGTAGATACGCAGTATTTT.

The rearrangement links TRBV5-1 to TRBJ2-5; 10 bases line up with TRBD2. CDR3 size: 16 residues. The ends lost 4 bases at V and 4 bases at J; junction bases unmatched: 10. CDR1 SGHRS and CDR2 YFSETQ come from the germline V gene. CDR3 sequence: CASSRWSSSGGETQYF. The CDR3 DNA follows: TGCGCCAGCAGCCGATGGTCCTCTAGCGGGGGAGAGACCCAGTACTTC.

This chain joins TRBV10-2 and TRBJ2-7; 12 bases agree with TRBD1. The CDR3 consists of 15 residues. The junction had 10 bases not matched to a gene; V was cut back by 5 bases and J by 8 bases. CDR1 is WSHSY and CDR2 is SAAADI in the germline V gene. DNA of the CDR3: TGCGCCAGCAGTTTTAATCCGGGACAGGGGGCTAAGCAGTACGTC. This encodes CASSFNPGQGAKQYV.

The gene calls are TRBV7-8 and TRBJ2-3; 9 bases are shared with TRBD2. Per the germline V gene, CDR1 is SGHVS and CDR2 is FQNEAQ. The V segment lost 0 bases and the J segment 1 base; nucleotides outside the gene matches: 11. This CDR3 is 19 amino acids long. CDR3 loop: CASSLAAGGLRSGTDTQYF. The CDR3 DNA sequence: TGTGCCAGCAGCTTAGCGGCGGGGGGGCTCCGATCCGGCACAGATACGCAGTATTTT.

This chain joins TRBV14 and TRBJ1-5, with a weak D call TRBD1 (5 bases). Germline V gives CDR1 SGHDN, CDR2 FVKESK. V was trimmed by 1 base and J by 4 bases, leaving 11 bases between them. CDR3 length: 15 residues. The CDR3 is CASSQGGVPNQPQHF. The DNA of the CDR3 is TGTGCCAGCAGCCAAGGAGGGGTCCCGAATCAGCCCCAGCATTTT.